The next 21 T cell receptor beta chains were all read from a single sample in a study of blood T cell repertoires in COVID-19. Assay: immunoSEQ multiplex PCR; the TCRdb copy retains only in-frame clones and omits some. The table shows 28,000 or so clones, with roughly 88% occurring only once. Sequenced input: peripheral blood. These receptors came from a man aged 60 to 69 with COVID-19, enrolled during active disease.

The chain recombines TRBV3-1 (or the pseudogene TRBV3-2) with TRBJ2-3; 9 nucleotides match TRBD1. The length of the CDR3 is 15 residues. Germline trimming cut 3 bases from V and 4 bases from J; bases unmatched to any gene: 5. Germline CDR1 and CDR2: LGHDT and YNNKEL (reference sequence). CDR3 nucleotide sequence: TGTGCCAGCAGCCAGCGGGGACAGGGCTCAGATACGCAGTATTTT. This translates into CASSQRGQGSDTQYF.

The chain employs TRBV15 and TRBJ1-6; 8 bases are a match to TRBD1. Germline V gene lookup returns CDR1 LNHNV and CDR2 YYDKDF (reference sequence). The V segment lost 3 bases and the J segment 7 bases; nucleotides outside the gene matches: 2. This CDR3 is built from 14 residues. For the CDR3, the DNA is TGTGCCACCAGCAGGGACAGGGAAAATTCACCCCTCCACTTT. Its translation: CATSRDRENSPLHF.

The chain is built from TRBV7-3 and TRBJ2-1, with 8 bases identical to TRBD2. The CDR3 length is 16 residues. V lost 6 bases and J lost 1; bases outside the gene matches: 8. The germline CDR1 and CDR2 sequences are SGHTA and FQGTGA. The CDR3 reads CASRKSGSGSYNEQFF. The DNA for the CDR3 is TGTGCCAGCAGAAAGAGCGGGAGCGGTTCCTACAATGAGCAGTTCTTC.

CDR3 loop: CASSSSRGSGELFF. CDR3 bases: TGTGCCAGCAGTTCATCCAGGGGATCCGGGGAGCTGTTTTTT. The V gene is TRBV6-5, the J gene TRBJ2-2, with D possibly being TRBD1 (6 bases). Germline values: CDR1 MNHEY, CDR2 SVGAGI. This CDR3 comprises 14 residues. Trimming cost V 4 bases and J 6 bases, with 12 bases left between them.

The rearrangement uses TRBV9 and TRBJ2-1, with TRBD1 matching 8 bases. The J segment lost 9 bases and the V segment lost 3 bases, leaving 8 bases of the junction unmatched. Germline CDR1 is SGDLS and CDR2 is YYNGEE. The CDR3 covers 14 residues. The CDR3, as DNA: TGTGCCAGCAGCGGACCCGGACAGGGCGGTGAGCAGTTCTTC. Residues: CASSGPGQGGEQFF.

This clone was detected once. CDR3 sequence: CASSAYRGNEQFF. CDR3 nucleotide sequence: TGTGCCAGCAGCGCATACAGGGGCAATGAGCAGTTCTTC. This chain joins TRBV7-3 and TRBJ2-1, with TRBD1 matching over 7 bases. Trimming at V came to 5 bases and at J to 6 bases, leaving 4 bases not matched to a gene. The CDR3 totals 13 residues. Germline V lookup: CDR1 SGHTA, CDR2 FQGTGA.

V is TRBV18 and J is TRBJ2-5; the match to TRBD2 covers 7 bases. The V and J ends lost 3 bases and 7 bases, in that order; junction bases with no gene match: 5. Germline V lookup: CDR1 KGHSH, CDR2 LQKENI. The CDR3 extends over 13 amino acids. The CDR3 nucleotides read TGTGCCAGCTCACCGTCCGGGGGGATGACCCAGTACTTC. Its translation is CASSPSGGMTQYF.

This chain connects TRBV10-2 to TRBJ2-5; 10 bases align to TRBD2. Germline CDR1 WSHSY, CDR2 SAAADI. This CDR3 region has 18 residues. V gave up 3 bases and J gave up 0 bases; unmatched junction bases: 10. The CDR3 sequence: CASSDPSGRGGDQETQYF. For the CDR3, the DNA is TGCGCCAGCAGTGATCCTAGCGGGAGAGGGGGGGACCAAGAGACCCAGTACTTC.

The chain is built from TRBV28 and TRBJ2-2, with TRBD2 matching 10 bases. This CDR3 comprises 19 residues. CDR1 MDHEN and CDR2 SYDVKM come from the germline V gene. V shed 4 bases, J shed 0 bases, and the junction held 11 bases outside the gene matches. Here the CDR3 reads CASSSPYLAGESNTGELFF. For the CDR3, the DNA is TGTGCCAGCAGTTCCCCCTATCTAGCGGGAGAGTCGAACACCGGGGAGCTGTTTTTT.

This sequence joins TRBV29-1 and TRBJ2-2; 7 nucleotides align to TRBD1. With V trimmed by 5 bases and J by 4 bases, 16 bases remained unmatched. Germline V gene lookup returns CDR1 SQVTM and CDR2 ANQGSEA. The CDR3 contains 17 residues. The CDR3 DNA reads as TGCAGCGTTTCCTCCCCTGGGACAGTTCGCGGCACCGGGGAGCTGTTTTTT. It yields the protein CSVSSPGTVRGTGELFF.

This chain joins TRBV25-1 and TRBJ1-3, with a possible D match to TRBD1 (6 bases). This CDR3 has 13 amino acids. CDR1 is MGHDK, CDR2 SYGVNS, per germline. V was pared by 6 bases and J by 2 bases, with 8 bases between. Written as DNA, the CDR3 is TGTGCCAGCAGCAGGGGACCTGGAAACACCATATATTTT. Amino acids: CASSRGPGNTIYF.

The genes are TRBV9 and TRBJ2-5; TRBD2 is a possible D gene (6 bases). V lost 4 bases and J lost 3, with 13 bases in between. The CDR3 contains 14 residues. The germline V gene encodes CDR1 SGDLS and CDR2 YYNGEE. Here the CDR3 DNA reads TGTGCCAGCAGCCCTCCCGGGGGAGAAGAGACCCAGTACTTC. This translates into CASSPPGGEETQYF.

The chain is built from TRBV28 and TRBJ1-5; D might be TRBD1 (5 bases). This CDR3 is built from 12 residues. Germline lookup yields CDR1 MDHEN and CDR2 SYDVKM. Trimming removed 6 bases at V and 3 bases at J, with 6 bases between. The CDR3 loop reads CASRGPNQPQHF. CDR3 in DNA: TGTGCCAGCAGGGGGCCCAATCAGCCCCAGCATTTT.

DNA for the CDR3: TGTGCCAGCAGCTTACTAGGACAGACTCAAGAGACCCAGTACTTC. As protein: CASSLLGQTQETQYF. J is TRBJ2-5 and V is TRBV7-6, with D possibly matching TRBD1 (6 bases). Trimming removed 2 bases from V and 2 bases from J, with 12 bases in between. There are 15 residues in the CDR3. Germline V gene lookup returns CDR1 SGHVS and CDR2 FNYEAQ.

The chain has TRBV7-2 and TRBJ2-1, with TRBD2 matching over 7 bases. This CDR3 is 14 amino acids long. V shed 5 bases and J 3 bases; nucleotides not matched to a gene: 4. Germline CDR1 is SGHTA and CDR2 is FQGNSA. CDR3 bases: TGTGCCAGCAGCCCGACTAGCTTCTACAATGAGCAGTTCTTC. Translation: CASSPTSFYNEQFF.

The J gene is TRBJ1-3, the V gene TRBV19; no clear D. CDR3 length: 14 residues. V shed 7 bases and J shed 0 bases, with 10 bases lying between them. The germline V gene encodes CDR1 LNHDA and CDR2 SQIVND (reference sequence). CDR3 nucleotide sequence: TGTGCCAGTAAGACCCCGGGCTCTGGAAACACCATATATTTT. It specifies CASKTPGSGNTIYF.

The J gene is TRBJ2-1, the V gene TRBV4-1, with D unresolved. V lost 3 bases, J lost 2 bases, and 17 bases lay in between. In germline, CDR1 is MGHRA, CDR2 YSYEKL. The CDR3 consists of 17 residues. The CDR3 loop is CASSHSLGRKAYNEQFF. The CDR3, as DNA: TGCGCCAGCAGCCACAGCTTAGGCAGGAAGGCCTACAATGAGCAGTTCTTC.

The DNA for the CDR3 is TGCGCCAGCAGCGCCTTGACAGGGTCCCTTAATTCACCCCTCCACTTT. Translation: CASSALTGSLNSPLHF. The V and J genes are TRBV5-1 and TRBJ1-6, with TRBD1 identical over 7 bases. The germline V gene encodes CDR1 SGHRS and CDR2 YFSETQ. With V trimmed by 4 bases and J by 6 bases, 10 bases remained unmatched. This CDR3 region has 16 residues. Full variable domain (missing parts from reference TRBV5-1 and TRBJ1-6): KAGVTQTPRYLIKTRGQQVTLSCSPISGHRSVSWYQQTPGQGLQFLFEYFSETQRNKGNFPGRFSGRQFSNSRSEMNVSTLELGDSALYLCASSALTGSLNSPLHFGNGTRLTVT.

This chain links TRBV5-1 with TRBJ2-3; 8 bases fit TRBD2. Germline loops: CDR1 SGHRS, CDR2 YFSETQ. The CDR3 contains 21 residues. V dropped 2 bases and J dropped 3; count of bases not matched to a gene: 23. The CDR3 protein is CASSLLGREALLGGGTDTQYF. The CDR3 coding sequence is TGCGCCAGCAGCTTATTAGGGCGGGAGGCTCTCCTGGGAGGCGGTACAGATACGCAGTATTTT.

V gene TRBV28 combines with J gene TRBJ2-3; perhaps TRBD2 as D (6 bases). Germline CDR1 reads MDHEN; CDR2 reads SYDVKM. The CDR3 sequence is 20 residues long. The V gene lost 7 bases and the J gene lost 3 bases, with 32 bases spanning the gap. DNA for the CDR3: TGTGCCAGCAACCACTTAAGCGGCTTTCTGGGGGACTTTTTAACAGATACGCAGTATTTT. Translated: CASNHLSGFLGDFLTDTQYF.

This clone is medium-sized (0.01 to 0.1%). The chain has TRBV7-8 and TRBJ2-1; possible D gene TRBD2, 6 bases. The length of the CDR3 is 15 residues. Germline CDR1 reads SGHVS; CDR2 reads FQNEAQ. Between the trimmed V and J ends, which lost 2 bases and 1 base, there was a span of 9 bases. The chain's CDR3 is CASSLLAYSYNEQFF. CDR3 bases: TGTGCCAGCAGCTTACTAGCGTATTCCTACAATGAGCAGTTCTTC.